This paragraph reports one T cell receptor beta chain. Its matching antigen is unknown. The CDR3 is 15 residues long. V was clipped by 4 bases and J by 8 bases, with 18 bases between them. The germline gives CDR1 MRHNA, CDR2 SNTAGT. This record belongs to a study of cytomegalovirus exposure and HLA in healthy donors. General study points: In most subjects, TCR beta sequences reportedly gave accurate predictions of HLA-A and HLA-B alleles. TCR beta V segments were, for the most part, productive about 87% or about 30% of the time in an earlier analysis.

PCR was performed using 60 Vbeta and 13 Jbeta primers. Here immunoSEQ multiplex PCR was the method, and the copy in TCRdb shows in-frame clones only, minus some. This table has 100,000 or so clones, 76% appearing once. The source material was PBMCs. The chain combines TRBV6-4 with TRBJ2-1; tentative D call: TRBD2 (5 bases). The source is a woman in her forties or fifties in good health and CMV-seropositive. CDR3 loop: CASSGGSTNSDEQFF. The CDR3 DNA is TGTGCCAGCAGTGGAGGCTCGACTAATTCCGATGAGCAGTTCTTC.